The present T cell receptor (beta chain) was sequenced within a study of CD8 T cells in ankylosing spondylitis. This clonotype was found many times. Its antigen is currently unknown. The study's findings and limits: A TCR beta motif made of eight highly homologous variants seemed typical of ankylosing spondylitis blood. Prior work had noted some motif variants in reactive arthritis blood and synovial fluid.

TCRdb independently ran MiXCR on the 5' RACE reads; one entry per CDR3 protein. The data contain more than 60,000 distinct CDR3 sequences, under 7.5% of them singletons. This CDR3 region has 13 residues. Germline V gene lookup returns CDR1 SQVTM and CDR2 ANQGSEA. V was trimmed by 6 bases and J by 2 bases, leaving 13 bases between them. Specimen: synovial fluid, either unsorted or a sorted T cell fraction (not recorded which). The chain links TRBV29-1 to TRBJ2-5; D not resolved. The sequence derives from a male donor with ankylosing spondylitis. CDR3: CSVRALVQETQYF. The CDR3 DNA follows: TGCAGCGTCCGAGCGTTGGTGCAAGAGACCCAGTACTTC. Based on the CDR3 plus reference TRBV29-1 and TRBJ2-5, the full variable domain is SAVISQKPSRDICQRGTSLTIQCQVDSQVTMMFWYRQQPGQSLTLIATANQGSEATYESGFVIDKFPISRPNLTFSTLTVSNMSPEDSSIYLCSVRALVQETQYFGPGTRLLVL.